Presented here are 11 T cell receptor beta chains from one specimen sequenced in a study of cytomegalovirus exposure and HLA in healthy donors (dated by TCRdb to 2016 to 2017). The library was prepared using the immunoSEQ multiplex PCR assay. For the multiplex PCR, a mixture combining 60 forward primers for TCR Vbeta segments and 13 reverse primers for TCR Jbeta segments was used. Imported from immuneACCESS, the table was reduced by TCRdb to in-frame sequences with V and J called. These copies leave out some clones; in studies compared against another copy, an unresolved V gene accounts for under half, and the cause of the remainder is not known. The sample records under 150,000 clones, around 82% of which are singletons. 1.2% of the sample lies in the top ten. The sample consisted of PBMCs. These receptors came from a man aged 45-65 years in good health and CMV-seronegative.

V gene TRBV11-2 combines with J gene TRBJ1-1, with D maybe TRBD1 (6 bases). From germline, CDR1 is SGHAT and CDR2 FQNNGV. The CDR3 runs 14 residues. With 3 bases removed from V and 3 bases from J, the gap between germline ends came to 11 bases. CDR3 coding DNA: TGTGCCAGCAGCTTGGTCAGGGGCCACACTGAAGCTTTCTTT. It is translated as CASSLVRGHTEAFF.

The V and J genes are TRBV6-1 and TRBJ2-6, with D possibly being TRBD1 (5 bases). V was clipped by 4 bases and J by 0 bases, with 7 bases between them. Germline CDR1 and CDR2: MNHNS and SASEGT. The CDR3 covers 15 residues. DNA of the CDR3: TGTGCCAGCAGTGTAGGGGTCTCTGGGGCCAACGTCCTGACTTTC. Amino acid sequence: CASSVGVSGANVLTF.

This chain uses TRBV5-1 with TRBJ2-6; maybe TRBD2 (5 bases). The germline CDR1 and CDR2 sequences are SGHRS and YFSETQ. This CDR3 is 16 amino acids long. The V end lost 3 bases, the J end lost 0 bases, and 10 bases lay between the germline ends. The CDR3 DNA is TGCGCCAGCAGCTCGGGAAGGGACTCTGGGGCCAACGTCCTGACTTTC. Protein sequence: CASSSGRDSGANVLTF.

The chain employs TRBV5-4 and TRBJ1-6, with 9 bases that match TRBD1. Germline V gene lookup returns CDR1 SGHNT and CDR2 YYREEE (reference sequence). Germline trimming cut 4 bases from V and 8 bases from J; bases unmatched to any gene: 7. CDR3 length equals 15 residues. CDR3 DNA sequence: TGTGCCAGCAGCATAGGGACAGGGAGGGATTCACCCCTCCACTTT. It codes for CASSIGTGRDSPLHF.

This sequence joins TRBV6-6 and TRBJ1-4; D possibly corresponds to TRBD1 (5 bases). This CDR3 is built from 14 residues. Looked up from germline, CDR1 is MNHNY and CDR2 is SVGAGI (reference sequence). V lost 2 bases and J lost 2, with 6 bases in between. CDR3 amino acids: CASSYRGTNEKLFF. Here the CDR3 DNA reads TGTGCCAGCAGTTACAGGGGCACTAATGAAAAACTGTTTTTT.

This rearrangement joins TRBV19 to TRBJ1-5, with 10 bases matching TRBD1. This CDR3 region has 16 residues. Germline assignment: CDR1 LNHDA and CDR2 SQIVND (reference sequence). V was pared by 8 bases and J by 6 bases, with 13 bases of the junction left unmatched. This CDR3 reads CASSRQGASKGQPQHF. The CDR3 coding sequence is TGTGCCAGTTCCAGACAGGGGGCAAGCAAGGGTCAGCCCCAGCATTTT.

The chain couples TRBV15 to TRBJ2-2; TRBD1 is a possible D gene (6 bases). The V end lost 5 bases, the J end lost 4 bases, and 17 bases lay between the germline ends. This CDR3 spans 16 amino acids. In germline, CDR1 is LNHNV, CDR2 YYDKDF (reference sequence). CDR3 protein: CATSPRRGFGTGELFF. The DNA for the CDR3 is TGTGCCACCAGCCCAAGAAGGGGGTTTGGCACCGGGGAGCTGTTTTTT.

This chain uses TRBV14 with TRBJ1-2, with TRBD1 matching 9 bases. Germline lookup yields CDR1 SGHDN and CDR2 FVKESK. The CDR3 is 15 residues long. The ends lost 3 bases at V and 4 bases at J; junction bases unmatched: 6. As DNA, the CDR3 is TGTGCCAGCAGCCAGACGGACAGGGGCCTCTATGGCTACACCTTC. Translated: CASSQTDRGLYGYTF.

This clone has a handful of counts. The chain joins TRBV29-1 to TRBJ1-4; D not resolved. Germline CDR1 SQVTM, CDR2 ANQGSEA. This CDR3 is built from 13 residues. The V gene lost 3 bases and the J gene lost 6 bases, with 11 bases spanning the gap. The CDR3 nucleotides are TGCAGCGTTGACCCGGGAGGAGATGAAAAACTGTTTTTT. It encodes CSVDPGGDEKLFF.

The chain recombines TRBV7-9 with TRBJ2-2; D unclear. Trimming took 5 bases from V and 1 from J, leaving 17 bases between them. The CDR3 extends over 17 amino acids. The germline gives CDR1 SEHNR, CDR2 FQNEAQ (reference sequence). CDR3 DNA sequence: TGTGCCAGCAGCGGCCAGACATTTATCGGGAACACCGGGGAGCTGTTTTTT. Residues: CASSGQTFIGNTGELFF.

The genes are TRBV15 and TRBJ2-7, with TRBD1 matching over 7 bases. The V gene's germline CDR1 is LNHNV and CDR2 YYDKDF (reference sequence). J was trimmed by 5 bases and V by 5 bases; bases with no gene match: 6. The CDR3 contains 13 residues. CDR3 residues: CATSGGQDHEQYF. The CDR3 DNA sequence: TGTGCCACCAGCGGCGGACAGGACCACGAGCAGTACTTC. Full variable domain (missing parts from reference TRBV15 and TRBJ2-7): DAMVIQNPRYQVTQFGKPVTLSCSQTLNHNVMYWYQQKSSQAPKLLFHYYDKDFNNEADTPDNFQSRRPNTSFCFLDIRSPGLGDTAMYLCATSGGQDHEQYFGPGTRLTVT.